This T cell receptor (beta chain) was observed in a study of T-cell reconstitution after alpha-beta-depleted transplantation in children listed by TCRdb under 2016. Concerning the study at large: The study quantitatively tracked T-cell immune reconstitution after TCRalphabeta/CD19-depleted allogeneic hematopoietic cell transplantation in children using TCR repertoire profiling.

Receptor amplification or capture employed PCR. The listed sequencing device is Illumina HiSeq 2500. To normalize quantification of the TCRbeta repertoire, the TCR libraries were built with molecular barcoding that relied on unique molecular identifiers. TCRdb applied fastp at Q25 and MiXCR to the public reads, then kept only in-frame beta chains. Each record represents a unique CDR3 protein, reported with the most common genes and DNA among its rows. The sample table contains about 640,000 distinct CDR3 sequences; only one count was recorded for around 17% of them. The leading ten clones occupy under 1.2% of the sample. The germline V gene encodes CDR1 WSHSY and CDR2 SAAADI. The CDR3, cysteine through phenylalanine, is 14 amino acids long. The kept DNA is CDR3 alone, 42 bases in frame from the first base. Trimming removed 4 bases from V and 8 bases from J; the gene matches leave 8 bases unexplained.

This clonotype was recorded many times. Its specific antigen is unknown. There are no base qualities to consult, and no much larger clone falls within one base. The rearrangement joined TRBV10-2 to TRBJ2-3; TRBD2 aligns with 8 central bases. The sequence was obtained from a human donor who donated a stem cell graft to a child with acute myeloid leukemia. The material sequenced was PBMCs from the stem cell graft donor, taken from the stem cell graft. The sequenced DNA: TGCGCCAGCAGTGGGACTAGCTTGCAGACTACGCAGTATTTT. It encodes CASSGTSLQTTQYF.